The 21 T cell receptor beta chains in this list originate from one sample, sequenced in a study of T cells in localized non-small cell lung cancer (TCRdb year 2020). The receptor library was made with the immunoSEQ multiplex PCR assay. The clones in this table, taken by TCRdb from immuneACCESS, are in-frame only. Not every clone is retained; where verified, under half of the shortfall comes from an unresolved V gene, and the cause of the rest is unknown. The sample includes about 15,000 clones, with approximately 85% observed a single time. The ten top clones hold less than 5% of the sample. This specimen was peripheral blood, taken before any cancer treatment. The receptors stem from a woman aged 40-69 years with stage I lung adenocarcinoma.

The CDR3 DNA reads TGTGCCAGCAGCTTAGTATCCGGACAGAGCATTCTCAGGACACCCCTCCACTTT. Its protein is CASSLVSGQSILRTPLHF. The chain carries TRBV7-9 and TRBJ1-6; D possibly corresponds to TRBD1 (6 bases). Looked up from germline, CDR1 is SEHNR and CDR2 is FQNEAQ (reference sequence). This CDR3 comprises 18 residues. Trimming took off 1 base at V and 11 bases at J, with 24 bases between the two ends.

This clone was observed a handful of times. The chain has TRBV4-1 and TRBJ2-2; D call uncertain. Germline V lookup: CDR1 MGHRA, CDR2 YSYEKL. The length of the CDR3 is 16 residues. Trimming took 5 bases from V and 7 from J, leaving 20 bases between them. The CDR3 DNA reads TGCGCCAGCAGCGGGCAGACGAACAATTACGGCGGGGAGCTGTTTTTT. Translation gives CASSGQTNNYGGELFF.

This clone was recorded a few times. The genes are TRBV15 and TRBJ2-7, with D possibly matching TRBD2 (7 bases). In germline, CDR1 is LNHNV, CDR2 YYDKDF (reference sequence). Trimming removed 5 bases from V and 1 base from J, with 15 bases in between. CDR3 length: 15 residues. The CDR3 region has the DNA TGTGCCACCAGCGGGGGGGCCGACTATTCCTACGAGCAGTACTTC. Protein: CATSGGADYSYEQYF.

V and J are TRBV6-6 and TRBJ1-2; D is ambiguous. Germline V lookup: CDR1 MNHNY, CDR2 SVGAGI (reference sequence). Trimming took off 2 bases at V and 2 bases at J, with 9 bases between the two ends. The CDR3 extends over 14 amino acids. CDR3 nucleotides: TGTGCCAGCAGTTACCTTGGGAACAACTATGGCTACACCTTC. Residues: CASSYLGNNYGYTF.

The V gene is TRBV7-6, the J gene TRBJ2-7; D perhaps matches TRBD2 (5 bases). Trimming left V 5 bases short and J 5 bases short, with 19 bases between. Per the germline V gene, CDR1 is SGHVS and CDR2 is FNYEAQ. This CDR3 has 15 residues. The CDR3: CASSQLRVDGDEQYF. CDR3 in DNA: TGTGCCAGCAGCCAACTACGTGTCGACGGGGACGAGCAGTACTTC.

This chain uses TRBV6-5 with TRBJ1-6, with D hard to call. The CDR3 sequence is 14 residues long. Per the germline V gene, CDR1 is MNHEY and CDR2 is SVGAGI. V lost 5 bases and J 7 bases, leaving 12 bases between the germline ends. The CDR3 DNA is TGTGCCAGCAGTCGGACGGCTGAGAATTCACCCCTCCACTTT. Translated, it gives CASSRTAENSPLHF.

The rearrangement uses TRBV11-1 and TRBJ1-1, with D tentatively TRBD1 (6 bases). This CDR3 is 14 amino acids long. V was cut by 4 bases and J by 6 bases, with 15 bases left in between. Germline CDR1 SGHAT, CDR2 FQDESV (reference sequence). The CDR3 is CASSSKQGYPEAFF. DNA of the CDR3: TGTGCCAGCAGCTCAAAACAGGGATACCCTGAAGCTTTCTTT.

Written as DNA, the CDR3 is TGCGCCAGCAGCCGACGAGGGGATTTCGGGTACAATGAGCAGTTCTTC. This encodes CASSRRGDFGYNEQFF. The V call is TRBV4-1, the J call TRBJ2-1; possibly TRBD1 or TRBD2 for D (5 bases each). The CDR3 totals 16 residues. The ends were cut back, 4 bases at V and 4 bases at J, with 17 bases in the middle. Looked up from germline, CDR1 is MGHRA and CDR2 is YSYEKL.

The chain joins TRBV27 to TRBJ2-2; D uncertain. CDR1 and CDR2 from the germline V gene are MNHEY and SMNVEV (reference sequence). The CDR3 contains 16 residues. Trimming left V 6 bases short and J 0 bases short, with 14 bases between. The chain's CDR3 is CASRPRPAANTGELFF. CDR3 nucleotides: TGTGCCAGCAGACCCCGACCAGCAGCGAACACCGGGGAGCTGTTTTTT.

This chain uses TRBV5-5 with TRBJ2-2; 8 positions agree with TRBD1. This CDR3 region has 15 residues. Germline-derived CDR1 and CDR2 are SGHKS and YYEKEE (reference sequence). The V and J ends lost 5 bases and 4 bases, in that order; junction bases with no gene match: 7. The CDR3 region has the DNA TGTGCCAGCAGTTTCGACAGGGGTGCCACCGGGGAGCTGTTTTTT. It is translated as CASSFDRGATGELFF.

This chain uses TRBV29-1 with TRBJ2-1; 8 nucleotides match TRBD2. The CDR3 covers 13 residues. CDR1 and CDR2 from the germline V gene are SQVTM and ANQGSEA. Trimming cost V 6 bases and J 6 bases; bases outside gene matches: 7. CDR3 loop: CSVSRGAVNEQFF. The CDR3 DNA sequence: TGCAGCGTCTCGCGGGGGGCGGTCAATGAGCAGTTCTTC.

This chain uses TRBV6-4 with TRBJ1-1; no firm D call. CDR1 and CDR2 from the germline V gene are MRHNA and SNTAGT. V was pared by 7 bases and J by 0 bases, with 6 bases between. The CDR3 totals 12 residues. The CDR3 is CASKGLNTEAFF. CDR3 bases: TGTGCCAGCAAAGGGCTGAACACTGAAGCTTTCTTT.

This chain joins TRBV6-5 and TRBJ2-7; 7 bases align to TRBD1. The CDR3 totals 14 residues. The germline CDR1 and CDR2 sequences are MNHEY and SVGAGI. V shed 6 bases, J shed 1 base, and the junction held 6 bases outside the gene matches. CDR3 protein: CASRKTGNSYEQYF. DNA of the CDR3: TGTGCCAGCAGAAAGACAGGGAATTCCTACGAGCAGTACTTC.

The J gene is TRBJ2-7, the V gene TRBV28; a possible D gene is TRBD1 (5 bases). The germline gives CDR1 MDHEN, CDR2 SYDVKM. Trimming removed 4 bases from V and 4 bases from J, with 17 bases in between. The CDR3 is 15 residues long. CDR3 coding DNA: TGTGCCAGCAGTTCCTTCAAGGGGTTCCCATACGAGCAGTACTTC. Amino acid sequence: CASSSFKGFPYEQYF.

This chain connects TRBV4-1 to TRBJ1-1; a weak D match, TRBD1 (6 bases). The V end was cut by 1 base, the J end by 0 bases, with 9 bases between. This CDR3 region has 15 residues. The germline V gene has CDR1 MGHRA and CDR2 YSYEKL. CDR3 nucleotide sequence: TGCGCCAGCAGCCAAGGCAGGGGCATGAACACTGAAGCTTTCTTT. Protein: CASSQGRGMNTEAFF.

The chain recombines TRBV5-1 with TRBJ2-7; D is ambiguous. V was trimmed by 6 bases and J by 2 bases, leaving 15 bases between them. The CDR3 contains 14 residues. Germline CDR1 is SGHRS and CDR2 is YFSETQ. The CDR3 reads CASKYTGSTYEQYF. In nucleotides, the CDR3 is TGCGCCAGCAAATACACCGGGTCAACCTACGAGCAGTACTTC.

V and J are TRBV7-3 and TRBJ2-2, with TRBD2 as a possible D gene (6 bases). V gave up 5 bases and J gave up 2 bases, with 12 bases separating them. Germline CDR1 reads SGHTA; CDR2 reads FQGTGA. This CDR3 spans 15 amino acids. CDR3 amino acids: CASSAPGVNTGELFF. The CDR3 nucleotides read TGTGCCAGCAGCGCCCCGGGGGTCAACACCGGGGAGCTGTTTTTT.

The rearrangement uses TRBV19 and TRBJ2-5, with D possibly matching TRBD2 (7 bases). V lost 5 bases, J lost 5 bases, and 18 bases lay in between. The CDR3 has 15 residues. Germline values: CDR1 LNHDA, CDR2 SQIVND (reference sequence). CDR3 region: CASSAGGGAWETQYF. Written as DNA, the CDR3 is TGTGCCAGTAGTGCCGGAGGGGGGGCCTGGGAGACCCAGTACTTC. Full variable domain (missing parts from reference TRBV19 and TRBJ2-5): DGGITQSPKYLFRKEGQNVTLSCEQNLNHDAMYWYRQDPGQGLRLIYYSQIVNDFQKGDIAEGYSVSREKKESFPLTVTSAQKNPTAFYLCASSAGGGAWETQYFGPGTRLLVL.

In DNA, the CDR3 is TGTGCCAGCAGCACCAATTTGGACAGCTCCCAGAGTTACACCTTC. Amino acid sequence: CASSTNLDSSQSYTF. The chain is built from TRBV6-1 and TRBJ1-2, with D possibly being TRBD1 (6 bases). The CDR3 runs to 15 residues. The germline V and J ends were trimmed by 6 bases and 11 bases, with 25 bases remaining between them. Germline-derived CDR1 and CDR2 are MNHNS and SASEGT.

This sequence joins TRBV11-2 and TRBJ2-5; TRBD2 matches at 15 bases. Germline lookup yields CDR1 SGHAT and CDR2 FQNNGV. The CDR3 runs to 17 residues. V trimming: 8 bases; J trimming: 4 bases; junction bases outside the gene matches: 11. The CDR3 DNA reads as TGTGCCAGCTCCTCCGGACTAGCGGGGGGGCCGGGAGAGACCCAGTACTTC. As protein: CASSSGLAGGPGETQYF.

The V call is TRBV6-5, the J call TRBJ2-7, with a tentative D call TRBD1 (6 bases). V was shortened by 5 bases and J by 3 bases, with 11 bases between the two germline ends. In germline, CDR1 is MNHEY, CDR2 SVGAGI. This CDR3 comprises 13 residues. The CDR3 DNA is TGTGCCAGCAGTCGACAGGAAAACTACGAGCAGTACTTC. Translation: CASSRQENYEQYF.